Below, 22 T cell receptor beta chains from the same sample are listed, as sequenced in a study of CD8 T cells in ankylosing spondylitis. Study-wide points: Characteristic, it appeared, of ankylosing spondylitis blood was a TCR beta motif of eight highly homologous variants.

Their cognate antigens are unknown. TCRdb re-called the 5' RACE reads with MiXCR, one entry per CDR3 protein. Counted here are over 600,000 distinct CDR3 sequences, roughly 19% occurring once; the ten biggest clones make up about 19%. The sequenced material came from blood, either unsorted or a sorted T cell fraction (not recorded which). Receptors originate from a male donor with ankylosing spondylitis.

This clonotype was seen only a few times. This chain links TRBV9 with TRBJ2-1; D gene ambiguous. The CDR3 totals 14 residues. The V and J ends lost 1 base and 9 bases respectively, with 14 bases between them. Germline lookup yields CDR1 SGDLS and CDR2 YYNGEE. Written as DNA, the CDR3 is TGTGCCAGCAGCGTAAGGGTCTCTTCTAGTGAGCAGTTCTTC. It translates to CASSVRVSSSEQFF.

This clonotype turned up a few times. The V and J genes are TRBV5-6 and TRBJ2-1; the D gene could be TRBD1 or TRBD2 (6 bases each). The CDR3 sequence is 14 residues long. In germline, CDR1 is SGHDT, CDR2 YYEEEE. The V and J ends lost 1 base and 4 bases respectively, with 9 bases between them. In nucleotides, the CDR3 is TGTGCCAGCAGCTTGATAGGGGGGTACAATGAGCAGTTCTTC. Its translation is CASSLIGGYNEQFF.

V usage is TRBV29-1 and J usage is TRBJ2-3, with D possibly TRBD2 on 7 matching bases. CDR1 is SQVTM and CDR2 is ANQGSEA in the germline V gene. CDR3 length: 14 residues. Trimming stripped 7 bases from V and 0 bases from J, with 14 bases between. CDR3 DNA: TGCAGCGCCCTGGGGGGGCATAGCACAGATACGCAGTATTTT. Protein product: CSALGGHSTDTQYF.

This clonotype has just a few counts. The V gene is TRBV15, the J gene TRBJ2-3; 7 nucleotides align to TRBD2. V gave up 0 bases and J gave up 6 bases; unmatched junction bases: 9. The germline CDR1 and CDR2 sequences are LNHNV and YYDKDF (reference sequence). The CDR3 has 16 residues. This CDR3 is CATSRDPGLTGDTQYF. CDR3 sequence (DNA): TGTGCCACCAGCAGAGATCCGGGACTAACCGGGGATACGCAGTATTTT.

This clonotype has a handful of counts. The V call is TRBV7-2, the J call TRBJ2-7, with 8 bases that match TRBD2. The CDR3 loop spans 16 amino acids. V shed 5 bases, J shed 6 bases, and the junction held 15 bases outside the gene matches. Germline lookup yields CDR1 SGHTA and CDR2 FQGNSA. CDR3 coding DNA: TGTGCCAGCAGCCTACACCCGGGACTAGTTTCCATCGAGCAGTACTTC. This encodes CASSLHPGLVSIEQYF.

V usage is TRBV4-1 and J usage is TRBJ2-1; 7 positions agree with TRBD2. This CDR3 region has 13 residues. Unmatched junction bases numbered 5, after V lost 5 bases and J lost 7 bases. Germline CDR1 and CDR2: MGHRA and YSYEKL. The CDR3 protein is CASSDGTTNEQFF. The CDR3 DNA reads as TGCGCCAGCAGCGACGGGACTACAAATGAGCAGTTCTTC.

The chain couples TRBV12-3 or TRBV12-4 to TRBJ1-1; 7 positions match TRBD1. The CDR3 has 15 amino acids. Germline trimming cut 5 bases from V and 7 bases from J; bases unmatched to any gene: 13. The DNA for the CDR3 is TGTGCCAGCAGTAGTACAGGGGCCATTTTCGGTGAAGCTTTCTTT. This sequence encodes CASSSTGAIFGEAFF.

This clonotype was seen repeatedly, ten times or more. The V call is TRBV12-3 or TRBV12-4, the J call TRBJ1-2, with TRBD1 as a possible D gene (6 bases). V dropped 1 base and J dropped 3 bases, with 6 bases sitting between them. The CDR3 runs 13 residues. In DNA, the CDR3 is TGTGCCAGCAGTTTAGGACAGGACTATGGCTACACCTTC. This translates into CASSLGQDYGYTF.

The genes are TRBV7-9 and TRBJ2-3; D might be TRBD1 or TRBD2, each matching 5 bases. Trimming removed 4 bases at V and 6 bases at J, with 14 bases between. The CDR3 length is 14 residues. Germline V gene sequence: CDR1 SEHNR, CDR2 FQNEAQ (reference sequence). The CDR3 DNA sequence: TGTGCCAGCAGCTCCGGGCCGGGGCTGGATACGCAGTATTTT. It is translated as CASSSGPGLDTQYF.

The chain uses TRBV5-1 and TRBJ2-1; TRBD2 matches 14 bases. This CDR3 comprises 15 residues. The germline V gene encodes CDR1 SGHRS and CDR2 YFSETQ. V lost 6 bases to trimming and J lost 8 bases; unmatched junction nucleotides: 7. The CDR3 region has the DNA TGCGCCAGCACCGCCGGGACTAGCGGGAGTCATGAGCAGTTCTTC. Protein product: CASTAGTSGSHEQFF.

This chain connects TRBV12-3 or TRBV12-4 to TRBJ1-5; D might be TRBD1 (5 bases). The CDR3 spans 13 residues. With 6 bases removed from V and 6 bases from J, the gap between germline ends came to 12 bases. The CDR3 DNA reads TGTGCCAGCAGCGAGGGGTTAGGTCAGCCCCAGCATTTT. As protein: CASSEGLGQPQHF.

This clonotype showed up just a few times. The rearrangement joins TRBV29-1 to TRBJ2-7; TRBD2 matches at 8 bases. V lost 6 bases to trimming and J lost 0 bases; unmatched junction nucleotides: 7. The germline V gene has CDR1 SQVTM and CDR2 ANQGSEA. The CDR3 spans 14 residues. CDR3 in amino acids: CSVGLAGNSYEQYF. CDR3 bases: TGCAGCGTGGGGCTAGCGGGTAACTCCTACGAGCAGTACTTC.

The chain links TRBV7-9 to TRBJ2-1; D might be TRBD2 (6 bases). Between the trimmed V and J ends, which lost 4 bases and 7 bases, there was a span of 14 bases. Germline loops: CDR1 SEHNR, CDR2 FQNEAQ (reference sequence). The length of the CDR3 is 14 residues. For the CDR3, the DNA is TGTGCCAGCAGCTCTAGGGCGGGGATTAATGAGCAGTTCTTC. It is translated as CASSSRAGINEQFF.

Only a few counts were recorded for this clonotype. The J gene is TRBJ1-5, the V gene TRBV3-1; D is uncertain. Per germline, CDR1 LGHDT and CDR2 YNNKEL (reference sequence). This CDR3 contains 13 residues. Trimming stripped 4 bases from V and 6 bases from J, with 10 bases between. CDR3 sequence reads: CASSLRHSQPQHF. In DNA, the CDR3 is TGTGCCAGCAGCCTCCGACACTCTCAGCCCCAGCATTTT.

The chain combines TRBV20-1 with TRBJ2-7, with 9 bases identical to TRBD2. CDR3 length equals 14 residues. Germline V gene data show CDR1 as DFQATT and CDR2 as SNEGSKA (reference sequence). V dropped 6 bases and J dropped 2; count of bases not matched to a gene: 8. In DNA, the CDR3 is TGCAGTGCCCCGTGGACTAGCGCAACCTACGAGCAGTACTTC. This gives the protein CSAPWTSATYEQYF.

In its sample, this clonotype was seen a few times. The chain links TRBV18 to TRBJ2-5; D unclear. The germline gives CDR1 KGHSH, CDR2 LQKENI. V was pared by 0 bases and J by 3 bases, with 8 bases between. There are 14 residues in the CDR3. Here the CDR3 reads CASSPPNPKETQYF. The CDR3 nucleotides are TGTGCCAGCTCACCACCGAACCCCAAAGAGACCCAGTACTTC.

The V and J genes are TRBV4-1 and TRBJ2-7, with D possibly TRBD1 on 6 matching bases. Germline V lookup: CDR1 MGHRA, CDR2 YSYEKL. Trimming took off 0 bases at V and 4 bases at J, with 13 bases between the two ends. The CDR3 runs to 15 residues. This CDR3 reads CASSQESGVLYEQYF. The CDR3 bases are TGCGCCAGCAGCCAAGAGTCAGGGGTGCTGTACGAGCAGTACTTC.

This clonotype turned up a few times. V is TRBV18 and J is TRBJ1-1; 7 bases align to TRBD1. V was pared by 2 bases and J by 4 bases, with 7 bases of the junction left unmatched. This CDR3 spans 15 amino acids. Germline V gene data show CDR1 as KGHSH and CDR2 as LQKENI. CDR3 bases: TGTGCCAGCTCACCATCGACAGGGTCGAGCACTGAAGCTTTCTTT. Translated, it gives CASSPSTGSSTEAFF. Variable domain in full (rest from reference TRBV18 and TRBJ1-1): NAGVMQNPRHLVRRRGQEARLRCSPMKGHSHVYWYRQLPEEGLKFMVYLQKENIIDESGMPKERFSAEFPKEGPSILRIQQVVRGDSAAYFCASSPSTGSSTEAFFGQGTRLTVV.

This clonotype was seen a handful of times. The rearrangement links TRBV5-1 to TRBJ1-4, with D uncertain. Germline V CDR1 and CDR2: SGHRS, YFSETQ. This CDR3 is 15 amino acids long. The V and J ends lost 2 bases and 5 bases respectively, with 13 bases between them. CDR3 sequence reads: CASSFSTRANEKLFF. Here the CDR3 DNA reads TGCGCCAGCAGCTTTTCGACTCGAGCGAATGAAAAACTGTTTTTT.

V usage is TRBV10-3 and J usage is TRBJ2-7; D remains ambiguous. V was cut by 5 bases and J by 0 bases, with 5 bases left in between. CDR1 ENHRY and CDR2 SYGVKD come from the germline V gene. The CDR3 is 12 residues long. Here the CDR3 reads CAISPSSYEQYF. Here the CDR3 DNA reads TGTGCCATCAGTCCTAGCTCCTACGAGCAGTACTTC.

V gene TRBV15 combines with J gene TRBJ2-7; tentatively, D is TRBD2 (5 bases). Germline CDR1 is LNHNV and CDR2 is YYDKDF (reference sequence). V was pared by 1 base and J by 4 bases, with 23 bases between. CDR3 length: 18 amino acids. For the CDR3, the DNA is TGTGCCACCAGCAGAGCTACCCCAGCGGCAGAGAATTATTACGAGCAGTACTTC. Encoded protein: CATSRATPAAENYYEQYF.

This clonotype showed up just a few times. The rearrangement joins TRBV12-3 or TRBV12-4 to TRBJ1-1, with 7 bases aligning to TRBD1. V lost 6 bases to trimming and J lost 3 bases; unmatched junction nucleotides: 4. The CDR3 covers 13 residues. This CDR3 is CASRATGYTEAFF. The CDR3 nucleotides are TGTGCCAGCAGGGCGACAGGGTACACTGAAGCTTTCTTT.